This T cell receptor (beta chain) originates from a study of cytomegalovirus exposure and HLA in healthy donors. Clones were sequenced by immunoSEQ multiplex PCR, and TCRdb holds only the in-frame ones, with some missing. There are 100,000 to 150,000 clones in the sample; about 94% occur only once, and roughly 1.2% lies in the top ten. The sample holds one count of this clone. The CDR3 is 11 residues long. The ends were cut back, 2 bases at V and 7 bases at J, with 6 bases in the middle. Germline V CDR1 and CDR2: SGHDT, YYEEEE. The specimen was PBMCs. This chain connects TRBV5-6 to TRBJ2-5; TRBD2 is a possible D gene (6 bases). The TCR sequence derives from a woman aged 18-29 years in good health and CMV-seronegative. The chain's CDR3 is CASSFGGTQYF. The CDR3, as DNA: TGTGCCAGCAGCTTCGGGGGGACCCAGTACTTC.